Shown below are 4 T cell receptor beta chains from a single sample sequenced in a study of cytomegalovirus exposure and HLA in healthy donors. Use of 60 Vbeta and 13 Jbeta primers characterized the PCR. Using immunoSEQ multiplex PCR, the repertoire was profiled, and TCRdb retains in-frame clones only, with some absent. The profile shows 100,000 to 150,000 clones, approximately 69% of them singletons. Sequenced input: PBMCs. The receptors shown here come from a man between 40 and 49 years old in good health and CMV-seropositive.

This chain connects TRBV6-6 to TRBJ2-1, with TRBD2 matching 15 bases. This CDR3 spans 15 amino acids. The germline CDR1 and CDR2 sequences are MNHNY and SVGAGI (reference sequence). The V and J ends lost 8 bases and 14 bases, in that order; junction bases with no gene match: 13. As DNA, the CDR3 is TGTGCCAGCGAGACCGGGACTAGCGGGAGGAAGGGAGAGTTCTTC. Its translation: CASETGTSGRKGEFF.

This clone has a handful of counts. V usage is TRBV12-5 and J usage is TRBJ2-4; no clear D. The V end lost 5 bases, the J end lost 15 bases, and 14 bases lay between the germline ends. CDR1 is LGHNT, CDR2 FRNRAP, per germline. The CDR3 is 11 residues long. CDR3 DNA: TGTGCTAGTGGTCCTAATCCGGGTAGGTACTTC. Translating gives CASGPNPGRYF.

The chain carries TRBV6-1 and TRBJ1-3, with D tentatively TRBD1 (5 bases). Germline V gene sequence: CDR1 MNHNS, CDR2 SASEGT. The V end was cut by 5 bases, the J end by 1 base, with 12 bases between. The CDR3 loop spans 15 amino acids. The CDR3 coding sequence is TGTGCCAGCAGTCTCGCAGGGATATCTGGAAACACCATATATTTT. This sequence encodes CASSLAGISGNTIYF.

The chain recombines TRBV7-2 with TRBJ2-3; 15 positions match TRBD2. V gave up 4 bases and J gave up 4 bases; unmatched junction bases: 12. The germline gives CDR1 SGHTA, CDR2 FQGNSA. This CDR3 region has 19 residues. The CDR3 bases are TGTGCCAGCAGCTCCACGGGACTAGCGGGGGGTAGAGGGGCAGATACGCAGTATTTT. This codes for CASSSTGLAGGRGADTQYF.